Presented here are 29 T cell receptor beta chains from one specimen sequenced in a study of blood T cells in healthy people across ages. Together with a sample-barcoded 5' primer, a J-beta primer mix was included in a second PCR lasting roughly 6 to 12 cycles. TCRdb reanalysed the 5' RACE reads using MiXCR and keeps one entry per CDR3 protein. The sample consists of hundreds of thousands of distinct CDR3 sequences, 35% to 50% of them appearing once. The sequencing sample was made of blood. The receptor set was obtained from an elderly man in good health.

The CDR3 nucleotides read TGTGCCAGCAGTTACGACAGGGTGGGGCAGCCCCAGCATTTT. Amino acids: CASSYDRVGQPQHF. The chain is built from TRBV6-2 or TRBV6-3 and TRBJ1-5, with TRBD1 identical over 7 bases. J was trimmed by 7 bases and V by 2 bases; bases with no gene match: 5. Germline V gene data show CDR1 as MNHEY and CDR2 as SVGEGT. The CDR3 runs to 14 residues.

V usage is TRBV7-2 and J usage is TRBJ1-5; the D gene is possibly TRBD1 (6 bases). Between the trimmed V and J ends, which lost 0 bases and 1 base, there was a span of 10 bases. Germline-derived CDR1 and CDR2 are SGHTA and FQGNSA. This CDR3 spans 16 amino acids. CDR3 bases: TGTGCCAGCAGCTTAGCGCGGAGGGGGAGCAATCAGCCCCAGCATTTT. The encoded protein is CASSLARRGSNQPQHF.

This clonotype was recorded many times. The chain has TRBV20-1 and TRBJ2-4; maybe TRBD1 (6 bases). CDR1 is DFQATT, CDR2 SNEGSKA, per germline (reference sequence). The V gene lost 0 bases and the J gene lost 3 bases, with 6 bases spanning the gap. The CDR3 totals 13 residues. The CDR3: CSARDRGKNIQYF. The CDR3 coding sequence is TGCAGTGCTAGAGACAGGGGCAAAAACATTCAGTACTTC.

The J gene is TRBJ1-5, the V gene TRBV20-1; 7 bases are a match to TRBD1. The CDR3 has 16 residues. The V segment lost 0 bases and the J segment 5 bases; nucleotides outside the gene matches: 10. Germline loops: CDR1 DFQATT, CDR2 SNEGSKA (reference sequence). DNA for the CDR3: TGCAGTGCTAGAGATCTTCGGGACAGCAGATATCAGCCCCAGCATTTT. This encodes CSARDLRDSRYQPQHF.

J is TRBJ2-7 and V is TRBV27; 9 nucleotides match TRBD1. Trimming at V came to 6 bases and at J to 4 bases, leaving 10 bases not matched to a gene. CDR3 length: 15 residues. Germline CDR1 MNHEY, CDR2 SMNVEV (reference sequence). The CDR3 sequence: CASSIAGTGLYEQYF. Here the CDR3 DNA reads TGTGCCAGCAGCATAGCCGGGACAGGGTTGTACGAGCAGTACTTC.

The chain combines TRBV7-2 with TRBJ2-7, with 11 bases identical to TRBD2. Germline V gene sequence: CDR1 SGHTA, CDR2 FQGNSA. The CDR3 loop spans 18 amino acids. V was clipped by 5 bases and J by 2 bases; unmatched bases: 14. This CDR3 is CASSGGTSGASAPYEQYF. The DNA of the CDR3 is TGTGCCAGCAGCGGAGGGACTAGCGGAGCCAGCGCCCCCTACGAGCAGTACTTC.

A single count supports this clonotype. The chain joins TRBV11-2 to TRBJ2-1; TRBD2 matches 10 bases. V lost 5 bases and J lost 2; bases outside the gene matches: 6. The CDR3 is made up of 16 amino acids. Looked up from germline, CDR1 is SGHAT and CDR2 is FQNNGV. The CDR3: CASSAPGLAAYNEQFF. CDR3 in DNA: TGTGCCAGCAGCGCCCCTGGACTAGCGGCCTACAATGAGCAGTTCTTC.

Concerning this clonotype: This may be a read error, as it is one base from a much larger clone. This chain links TRBV29-1 with TRBJ2-7, with 7 bases that match TRBD2. V trimming: 4 bases; J trimming: 2 bases; junction bases outside the gene matches: 5. This CDR3 is 13 amino acids long. Germline-derived CDR1 and CDR2 are SQVTM and ANQGSEA. The CDR3 DNA reads as TGCAGCGTTGCTTGGGACTATCCCTACGAGCAGTACTTC. Residues: CSVAWDYPYEQYF.

This clonotype came up a few times. CDR3 bases: TGTGCCAGCAGGAGGGACTTTGCTGGCGAGCAGTACTTC. Its protein product is CASRRDFAGEQYF. The chain recombines TRBV28 with TRBJ2-7; weak D call: TRBD2 (6 bases). The CDR3 sequence is 13 residues long. V was cut by 6 bases and J by 6 bases, with 15 bases left in between. Germline V gene data show CDR1 as MDHEN and CDR2 as SYDVKM. The full variable domain, with the rest looked up from reference TRBV28 and TRBJ2-7, is DVKVTQSSRYLVKRTGEKVFLECVQDMDHENMFWYRQDPGLGLRLIYFSYDVKMKEKGDIPEGYSVSREKKERFSLILESASTNQTSMYLCASRRDFAGEQYFGPGTRLTVT.

This clonotype was observed a few times. The V and J genes are TRBV6-6 and TRBJ2-1; 7 nucleotides match TRBD2. CDR3 length equals 16 residues. The germline CDR1 and CDR2 sequences are MNHNY and SVGAGI (reference sequence). V dropped 6 bases and J dropped 0; count of bases not matched to a gene: 8. For the CDR3, the DNA is TGTGCCAGCAGCAGACTAGCCCAAAGCTCCTACAATGAGCAGTTCTTC. Its translation: CASSRLAQSSYNEQFF.

The CDR3 bases are TGTGCCAGCAGTGCAACGACAGGGCCGTACACTGAAGCTTTCTTT. It is translated as CASSATTGPYTEAFF. This chain links TRBV12-3 or TRBV12-4 with TRBJ1-1; 7 bases line up with TRBD1. V lost 5 bases and J lost 3; bases outside the gene matches: 9. CDR3 length: 15 amino acids.

The V and J genes are TRBV15 and TRBJ1-1; D is unclear. Germline assignment: CDR1 LNHNV and CDR2 YYDKDF (reference sequence). The CDR3 has 12 amino acids. Trimming left V 3 bases short and J 1 base short, with 3 bases between. CDR3 sequence: CATSSPNTEAFF. The CDR3 region has the DNA TGTGCCACCAGCAGCCCGAACACTGAAGCTTTCTTT.

The J gene is TRBJ2-3, the V gene TRBV7-2; weak D call: TRBD2 (6 bases). CDR1 and CDR2 (germline): SGHTA, FQGNSA. This CDR3 is 17 amino acids long. Trimming took off 6 bases at V and 0 bases at J, with 19 bases between the two ends. CDR3 DNA: TGTGCCAGCAGTAGCATCCACCGGAGGGCTAGCACAGATACGCAGTATTTT. This codes for CASSSIHRRASTDTQYF.

This clonotype showed up just a few times. This chain joins TRBV7-2 and TRBJ2-7; D gene uncertain. The CDR3 is 14 amino acids. V lost 1 base, J lost 3 bases, and 10 bases lay in between. From germline, CDR1 is SGHTA and CDR2 FQGNSA. In nucleotides, the CDR3 is TGTGCCAGCAGCTTAGTAGGGTGGGGCTACGAGCAGTACTTC. Translating it yields CASSLVGWGYEQYF.

This clonotype appeared a few times. The chain combines TRBV7-9 with TRBJ2-1; perhaps D is TRBD1 or TRBD2 (6 bases each). Deletions cut 5 bases from V and 8 bases from J, with 19 bases between. This CDR3 contains 15 residues. The V gene's germline CDR1 is SEHNR and CDR2 FQNEAQ (reference sequence). In nucleotides, the CDR3 is TGTGCCAGCAGCCCAAGGGGGGCGATCGATGATGAGCAGTTCTTC. Amino acids: CASSPRGAIDDEQFF.

This clonotype was counted at least ten times. The chain recombines TRBV12-3 or TRBV12-4 with TRBJ2-7; D may match TRBD1 or TRBD2 (6 bases each). The length of the CDR3 is 14 residues. Deletions cut 7 bases from V and 6 bases from J, with 19 bases between. CDR3 DNA: TGTGCCAGCACTTTGCGGGGACAAGTTGGCGAGCAGTACTTC. It codes for CASTLRGQVGEQYF.

The chain carries TRBV7-2 and TRBJ2-3; unclear D gene. V was cut by 5 bases and J by 1 base, with 13 bases left in between. CDR1 is SGHTA, CDR2 FQGNSA, per germline. CDR3 length: 15 amino acids. CDR3 DNA sequence: TGTGCCAGCAGCCCTACACTCCCTGGCACAGATACGCAGTATTTT. This encodes CASSPTLPGTDTQYF.

The chain carries TRBV29-1 and TRBJ2-3; a weak D match, TRBD1 (6 bases). Looked up from germline, CDR1 is SQVTM and CDR2 is ANQGSEA. The V end was cut by 5 bases, the J end by 1 base, with 10 bases between. This CDR3 has 13 residues. The CDR3 bases are TGCAGCGTTCGGGACACCGGCACAGATACGCAGTATTTT. This gives the protein CSVRDTGTDTQYF.

For this clonotype: It may be a read error: a sequence one base away is much more abundant. This rearrangement joins TRBV6-2 or TRBV6-3 to TRBJ2-7; no reliable D call. CDR1 MNHEY and CDR2 SVGEGT come from the germline V gene. This CDR3 is 12 amino acids long. Trimming left V 7 bases short and J 2 bases short, with 9 bases between. Here the CDR3 reads CASKESAYEQYF. The CDR3 DNA sequence: TGTGCCAGCAAGGAGAGCGCCTACGAGCAGTACTTC.

The chain uses TRBV5-1 and TRBJ2-3; tentatively, D is TRBD1 (6 bases). Trimming pared 5 bases from V and 2 bases from J, leaving 12 bases between. Germline V CDR1 and CDR2: SGHRS, YFSETQ. The CDR3 has 14 residues. The DNA for the CDR3 is TGCGCCAGCAGAACGGCAGGGGTCACAGATACGCAGTATTTT. It specifies CASRTAGVTDTQYF.

The rearrangement uses TRBV12-3 or TRBV12-4 and TRBJ1-2; 9 nucleotides align to TRBD1. V trimming: 5 bases; J trimming: 6 bases; junction bases outside the gene matches: 13. CDR3 length: 16 amino acids. The CDR3 region has the DNA TGTGCCAGCAGTACGTACCGGACAGGGGAATATAATGGCTACACCTTC. Translating it yields CASSTYRTGEYNGYTF.

This clonotype was counted between two and nine times. The chain links TRBV7-8 to TRBJ2-4, with 9 bases lining up with TRBD2. V shed 1 base, J shed 0 bases, and the junction held 10 bases outside the gene matches. The CDR3 extends over 19 amino acids. Germline V gene sequence: CDR1 SGHVS, CDR2 FQNEAQ. The CDR3 region has the DNA TGTGCCAGCAGCTTAGTGGGCCGGGAACTAGCGGGAGCCAAAAACATTCAGTACTTC. Amino acid sequence: CASSLVGRELAGAKNIQYF.

The chain employs TRBV4-3 and TRBJ2-2; D uncertain. From germline, CDR1 is LGHNA and CDR2 YSLEER. This CDR3 is built from 22 residues. Deletions cut 2 bases from V and 5 bases from J, with 33 bases between. CDR3 DNA sequence: TGCGCCAGCAGCCAACCTGTGACGAACGAGTCAGTTGATAGCAACCCAACCGGGGAGCTGTTTTTT. It yields the protein CASSQPVTNESVDSNPTGELFF.

This clonotype was detected only a few times. The chain joins TRBV7-2 to TRBJ2-1; weak D call: TRBD2 (6 bases). Germline-derived CDR1 and CDR2 are SGHTA and FQGNSA. V dropped 5 bases and J dropped 5 bases, with 13 bases sitting between them. The CDR3 contains 14 residues. CDR3 in amino acids: CASSRGRLDNEQFF. CDR3 nucleotides: TGTGCCAGCAGCCGGGGCCGACTAGACAATGAGCAGTTCTTC.

This clonotype is a singleton in its sample. The genes are TRBV30 and TRBJ2-6, with 12 bases lining up with TRBD1. J gave up 1 base and V 7 bases, and 8 bases lay outside the gene matches. Looked up from germline, CDR1 is GTSNPN and CDR2 is SVGIG (reference sequence). The CDR3 has 17 residues. The CDR3 here is CAFFRDRGRSGANVLTF. The CDR3 DNA follows: TGTGCCTTCTTCCGGGACAGGGGGCGTTCTGGGGCCAACGTCCTGACTTTC.

Details on this clonotype: Sequence at one end of the junction differs from germline and may be a read error. J is TRBJ2-5 and V is TRBV3-1, with TRBD2 identical over 9 bases. The CDR3 loop spans 16 amino acids. Germline values: CDR1 LGHDT, CDR2 YNNKEL (reference sequence). Here the CDR3 reads CASSWGASGVQEAQYF. CDR3 in DNA: TGTGCCAGCAGCTGGGGGGCTAGCGGGGTCCAAGAGGCCCAGTACTTC.

The J gene is TRBJ1-4, the V gene TRBV12-3 or TRBV12-4, with 8 bases that match TRBD1. J lost 14 bases, V lost 2 bases, and 10 bases had no gene match. The CDR3 is 14 amino acids. CDR3 in amino acids: CASSLRQGARELFF. For the CDR3, the DNA is TGTGCCAGCAGTTTAAGGCAGGGGGCACGAGAGCTGTTTTTT.

CDR3 in DNA: TGCGCCAGCAGCTTGACTGTGAGCTCCTACGAGCAGTACTTC. This translates into CASSLTVSSYEQYF. The chain couples TRBV5-1 to TRBJ2-7; no clear D. Trimming pared 1 base from V and 0 bases from J, leaving 8 bases between. CDR1 and CDR2 (germline): SGHRS, YFSETQ. The CDR3 runs 14 residues.

At least ten counts were recorded for this clonotype. This chain links TRBV12-3 or TRBV12-4 with TRBJ2-7; D is unresolved. Trimming took off 2 bases at V and 2 bases at J, with 7 bases between the two ends. The CDR3 has 13 amino acids. The CDR3 loop reads CASSLRGTYEQYF. The CDR3 DNA is TGTGCCAGCAGTTTACGAGGTACCTACGAGCAGTACTTC.